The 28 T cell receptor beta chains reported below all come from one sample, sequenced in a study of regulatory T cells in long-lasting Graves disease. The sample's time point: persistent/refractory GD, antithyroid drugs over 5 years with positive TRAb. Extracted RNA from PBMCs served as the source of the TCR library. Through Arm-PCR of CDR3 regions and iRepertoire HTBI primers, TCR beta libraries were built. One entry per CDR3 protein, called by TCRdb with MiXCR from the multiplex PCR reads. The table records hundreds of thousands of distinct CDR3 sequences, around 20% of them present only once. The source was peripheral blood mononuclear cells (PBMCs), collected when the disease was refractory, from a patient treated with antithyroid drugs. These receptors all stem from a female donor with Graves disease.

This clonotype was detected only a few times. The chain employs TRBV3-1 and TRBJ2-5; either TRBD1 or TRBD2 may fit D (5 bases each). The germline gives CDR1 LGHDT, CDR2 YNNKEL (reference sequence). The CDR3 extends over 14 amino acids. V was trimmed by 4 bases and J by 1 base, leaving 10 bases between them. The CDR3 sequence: CASSPRGRQETQYF. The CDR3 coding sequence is TGTGCCAGCAGCCCTAGGGGACGCCAAGAGACCCAGTACTTC.

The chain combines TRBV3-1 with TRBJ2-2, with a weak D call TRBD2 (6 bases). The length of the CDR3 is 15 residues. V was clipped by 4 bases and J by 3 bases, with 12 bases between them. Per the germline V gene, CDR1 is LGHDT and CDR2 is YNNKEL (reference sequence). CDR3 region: CASSLRDSYTGELFF. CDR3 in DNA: TGTGCCAGCAGCCTGCGGGACTCCTACACCGGGGAGCTGTTTTTT.

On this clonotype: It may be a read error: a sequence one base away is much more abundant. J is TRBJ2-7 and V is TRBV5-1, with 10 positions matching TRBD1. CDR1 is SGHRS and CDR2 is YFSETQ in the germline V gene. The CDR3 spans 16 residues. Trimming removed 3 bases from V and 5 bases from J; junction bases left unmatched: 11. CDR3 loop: CASSSIPGQGMHEQYF. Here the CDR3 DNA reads TGCGCCAGCAGCTCGATACCGGGACAGGGGATGCACGAGCAGTACTTC.

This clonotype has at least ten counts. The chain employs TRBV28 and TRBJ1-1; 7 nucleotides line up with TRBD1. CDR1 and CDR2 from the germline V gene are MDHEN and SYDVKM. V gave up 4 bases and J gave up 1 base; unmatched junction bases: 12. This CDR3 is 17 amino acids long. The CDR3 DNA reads TGTGCCAGCAGTTACAGGGGCGGTGGTCCAGGGAACACTGAAGCTTTCTTT. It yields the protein CASSYRGGGPGNTEAFF.

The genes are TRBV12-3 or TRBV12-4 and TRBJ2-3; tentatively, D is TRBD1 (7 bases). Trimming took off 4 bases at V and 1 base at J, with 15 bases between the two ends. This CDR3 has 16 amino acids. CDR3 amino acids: CASSYRRGQGTDTQYF. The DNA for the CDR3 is TGTGCCAGCAGTTACCGGAGGGGGCAGGGCACAGATACGCAGTATTTT.

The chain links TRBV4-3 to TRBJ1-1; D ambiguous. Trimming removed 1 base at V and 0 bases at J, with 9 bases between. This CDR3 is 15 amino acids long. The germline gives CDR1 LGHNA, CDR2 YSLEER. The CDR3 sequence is CASSQGGRMNTEAFF. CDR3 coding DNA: TGCGCCAGCAGCCAAGGGGGAAGGATGAACACTGAAGCTTTCTTT.

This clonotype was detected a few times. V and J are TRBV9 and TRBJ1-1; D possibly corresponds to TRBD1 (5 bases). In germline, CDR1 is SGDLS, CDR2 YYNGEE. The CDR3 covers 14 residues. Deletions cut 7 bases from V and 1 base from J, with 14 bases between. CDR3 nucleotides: TGTGCCAGCTCATTGACAGAGAGGAACACTGAAGCTTTCTTT. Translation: CASSLTERNTEAFF.

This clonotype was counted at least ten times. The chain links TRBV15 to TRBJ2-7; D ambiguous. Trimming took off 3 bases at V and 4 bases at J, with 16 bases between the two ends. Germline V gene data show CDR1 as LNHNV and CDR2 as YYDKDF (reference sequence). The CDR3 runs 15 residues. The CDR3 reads CATSRGLGLPYEQYF. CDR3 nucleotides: TGTGCCACCAGCAGGGGATTGGGCCTTCCTTACGAGCAGTACTTC.

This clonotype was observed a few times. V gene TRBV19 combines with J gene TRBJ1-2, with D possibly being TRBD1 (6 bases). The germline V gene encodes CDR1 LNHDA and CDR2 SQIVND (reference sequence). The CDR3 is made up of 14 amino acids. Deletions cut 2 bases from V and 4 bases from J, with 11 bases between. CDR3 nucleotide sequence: TGTGCCAGTAGTATAAGGGGGACAACCTATGGCTACACCTTC. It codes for CASSIRGTTYGYTF.

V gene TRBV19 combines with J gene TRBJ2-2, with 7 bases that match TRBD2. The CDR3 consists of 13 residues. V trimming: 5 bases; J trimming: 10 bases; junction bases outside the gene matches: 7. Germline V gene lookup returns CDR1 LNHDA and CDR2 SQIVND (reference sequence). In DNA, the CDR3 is TGTGCCAGTAGTGGGAGGGTTGGGGTGGAGCTGTTTTTT. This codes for CASSGRVGVELFF.

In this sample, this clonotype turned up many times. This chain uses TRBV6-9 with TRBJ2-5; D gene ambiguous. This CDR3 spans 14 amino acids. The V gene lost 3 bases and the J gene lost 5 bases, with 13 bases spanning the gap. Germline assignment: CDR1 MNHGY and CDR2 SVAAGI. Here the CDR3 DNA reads TGTGCCAGCAGTTACTCAAGAGTAGTGGAGACCCAGTACTTC. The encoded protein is CASSYSRVVETQYF.

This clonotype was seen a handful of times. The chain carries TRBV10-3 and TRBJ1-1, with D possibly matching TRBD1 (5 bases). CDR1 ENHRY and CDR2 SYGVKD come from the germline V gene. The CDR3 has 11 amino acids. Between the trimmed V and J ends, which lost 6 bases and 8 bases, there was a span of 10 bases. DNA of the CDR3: TGTGCCATCAGGGGGGGGGAAGAAGCTTTCTTT. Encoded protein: CAIRGGEEAFF.

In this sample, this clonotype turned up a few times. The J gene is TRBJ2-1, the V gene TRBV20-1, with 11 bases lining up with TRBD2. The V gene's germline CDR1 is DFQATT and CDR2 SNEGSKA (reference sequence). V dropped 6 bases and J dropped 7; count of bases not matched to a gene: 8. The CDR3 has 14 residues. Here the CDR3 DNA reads TGCAGTGCCAGTCTACTAGCGGGAGCGAATGAGCAGTTCTTC. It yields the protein CSASLLAGANEQFF.

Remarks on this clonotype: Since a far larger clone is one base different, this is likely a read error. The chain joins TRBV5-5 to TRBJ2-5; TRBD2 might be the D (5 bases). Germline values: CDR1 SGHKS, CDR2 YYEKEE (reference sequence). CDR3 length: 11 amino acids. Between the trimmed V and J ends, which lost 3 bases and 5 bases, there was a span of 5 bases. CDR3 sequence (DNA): TGTGCCAGCAGCTGGGAGGAGACCCAGTACTTC. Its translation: CASSWEETQYF.

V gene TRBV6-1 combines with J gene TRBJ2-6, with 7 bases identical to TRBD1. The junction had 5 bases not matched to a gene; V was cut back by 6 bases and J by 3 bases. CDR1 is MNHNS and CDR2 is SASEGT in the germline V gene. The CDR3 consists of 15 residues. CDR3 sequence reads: CASRMTGFGANVLTF. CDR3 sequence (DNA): TGTGCCAGCAGGATGACAGGGTTTGGGGCCAACGTCCTGACTTTC.

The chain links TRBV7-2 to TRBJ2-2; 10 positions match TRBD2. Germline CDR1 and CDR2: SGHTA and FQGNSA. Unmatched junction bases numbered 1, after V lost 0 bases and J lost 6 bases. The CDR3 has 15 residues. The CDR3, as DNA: TGTGCCAGCAGCTTAGCAGCGGGAGGGGCCGGGGAGCTGTTTTTT. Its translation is CASSLAAGGAGELFF.

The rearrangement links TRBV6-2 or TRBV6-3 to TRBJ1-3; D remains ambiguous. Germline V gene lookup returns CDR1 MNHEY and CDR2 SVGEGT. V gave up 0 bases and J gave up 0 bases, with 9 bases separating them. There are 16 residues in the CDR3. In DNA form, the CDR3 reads TGTGCCAGCAGTTACTCCTTGCAGAGCTCTGGAAACACCATATATTTT. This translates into CASSYSLQSSGNTIYF.

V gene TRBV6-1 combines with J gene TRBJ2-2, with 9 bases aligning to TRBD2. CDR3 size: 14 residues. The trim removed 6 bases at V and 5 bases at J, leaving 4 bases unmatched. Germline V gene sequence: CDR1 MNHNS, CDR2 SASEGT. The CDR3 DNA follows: TGTGCCAGCAGCGCTAGCGGGATTACCGGGGAGCTGTTTTTT. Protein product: CASSASGITGELFF.

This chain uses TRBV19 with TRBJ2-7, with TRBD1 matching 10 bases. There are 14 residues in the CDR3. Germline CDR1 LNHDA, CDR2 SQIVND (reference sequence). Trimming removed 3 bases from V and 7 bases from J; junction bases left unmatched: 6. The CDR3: CASSMTGGEEEQYF. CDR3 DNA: TGTGCCAGTAGTATGACAGGGGGCGAGGAAGAGCAGTACTTC.

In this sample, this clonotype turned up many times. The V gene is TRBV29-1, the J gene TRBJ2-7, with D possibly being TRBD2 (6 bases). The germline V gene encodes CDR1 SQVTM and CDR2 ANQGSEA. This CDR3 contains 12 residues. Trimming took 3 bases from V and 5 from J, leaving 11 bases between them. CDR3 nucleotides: TGCAGCGTTGATTTCTCTAGCGACGAGCAGTACTTC. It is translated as CSVDFSSDEQYF.

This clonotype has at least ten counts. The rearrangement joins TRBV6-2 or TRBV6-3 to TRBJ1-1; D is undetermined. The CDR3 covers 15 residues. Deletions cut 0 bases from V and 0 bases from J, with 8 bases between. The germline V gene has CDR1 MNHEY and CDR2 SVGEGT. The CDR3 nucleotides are TGTGCCAGCAGTTACTCTGGATACCTGAACACTGAAGCTTTCTTT. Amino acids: CASSYSGYLNTEAFF.

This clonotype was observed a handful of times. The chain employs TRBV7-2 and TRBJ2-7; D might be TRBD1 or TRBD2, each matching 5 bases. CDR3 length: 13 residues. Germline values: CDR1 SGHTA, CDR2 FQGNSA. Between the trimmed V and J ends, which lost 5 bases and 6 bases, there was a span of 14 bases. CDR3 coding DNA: TGTGCCAGCAGCCAAGCCGGGACCGGCGAGCAGTACTTC. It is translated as CASSQAGTGEQYF. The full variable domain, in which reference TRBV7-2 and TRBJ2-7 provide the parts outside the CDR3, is GAGVSQSPSNKVTEKGKDVELRCDPISGHTALYWYRQSLGQGLEFLIYFQGNSAPDKSGLPSDRFSAERTGGSVSTLTIQRTQQEDSAVYLCASSQAGTGEQYFGPGTRLTVT.

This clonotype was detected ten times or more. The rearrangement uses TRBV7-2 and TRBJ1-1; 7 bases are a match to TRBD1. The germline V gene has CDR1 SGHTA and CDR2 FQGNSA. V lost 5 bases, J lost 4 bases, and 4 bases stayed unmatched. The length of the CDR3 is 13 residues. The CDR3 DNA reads TGTGCCAGCAGCATCGGGACAGTCACTGAAGCTTTCTTT. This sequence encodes CASSIGTVTEAFF.

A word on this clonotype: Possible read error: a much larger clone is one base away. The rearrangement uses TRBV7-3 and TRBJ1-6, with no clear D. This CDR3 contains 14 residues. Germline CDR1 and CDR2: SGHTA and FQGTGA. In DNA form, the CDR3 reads TGTGCCAGCAGCTTGACAACCTATGATTCACCCCTCCACTTT. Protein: CASSLTTYDSPLHF.

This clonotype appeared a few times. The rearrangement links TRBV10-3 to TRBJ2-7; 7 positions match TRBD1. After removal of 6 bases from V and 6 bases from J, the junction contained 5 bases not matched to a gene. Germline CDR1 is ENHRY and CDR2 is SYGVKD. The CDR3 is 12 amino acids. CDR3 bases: TGTGCCATCAGAGGGACAGCCTGCGAGCAGTACTTC. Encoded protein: CAIRGTACEQYF.

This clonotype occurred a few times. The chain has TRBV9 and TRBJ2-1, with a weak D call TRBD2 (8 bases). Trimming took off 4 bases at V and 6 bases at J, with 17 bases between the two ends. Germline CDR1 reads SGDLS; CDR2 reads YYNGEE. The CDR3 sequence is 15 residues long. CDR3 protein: CASSPGRGRSNEQFF. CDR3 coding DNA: TGTGCCAGCAGCCCCGGGAGGGGGCGGAGCAATGAGCAGTTCTTC.

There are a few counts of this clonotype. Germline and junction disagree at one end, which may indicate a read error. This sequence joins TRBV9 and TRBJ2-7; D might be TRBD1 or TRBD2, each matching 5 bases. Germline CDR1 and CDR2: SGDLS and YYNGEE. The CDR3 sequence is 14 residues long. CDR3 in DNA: TGTGCCAGCAGCGTAGGTTCCGCCCGGGACGAGCGGTACTTC. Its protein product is CASSVGSARDERYF. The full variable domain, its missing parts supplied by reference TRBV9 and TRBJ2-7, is DSGVTQTPKHLITATGQRVTLRCSPRSGDLSVYWYQQSLDQGLQFLIQYYNGEERAKGNILERFSAQQFPDLHSELNLSSLELGDSALYFCASSVGSARDERYFGPGTRLTVT.

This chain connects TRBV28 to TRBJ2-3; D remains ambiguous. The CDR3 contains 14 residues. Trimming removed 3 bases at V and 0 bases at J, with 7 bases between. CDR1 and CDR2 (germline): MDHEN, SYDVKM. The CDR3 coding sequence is TGTGCCAGCAGTTTTAAGGTCAGCACAGATACGCAGTATTTT. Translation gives CASSFKVSTDTQYF. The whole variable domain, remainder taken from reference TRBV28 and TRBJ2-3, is DVKVTQSSRYLVKRTGEKVFLECVQDMDHENMFWYRQDPGLGLRLIYFSYDVKMKEKGDIPEGYSVSREKKERFSLILESASTNQTSMYLCASSFKVSTDTQYFGPGTRLTVL.